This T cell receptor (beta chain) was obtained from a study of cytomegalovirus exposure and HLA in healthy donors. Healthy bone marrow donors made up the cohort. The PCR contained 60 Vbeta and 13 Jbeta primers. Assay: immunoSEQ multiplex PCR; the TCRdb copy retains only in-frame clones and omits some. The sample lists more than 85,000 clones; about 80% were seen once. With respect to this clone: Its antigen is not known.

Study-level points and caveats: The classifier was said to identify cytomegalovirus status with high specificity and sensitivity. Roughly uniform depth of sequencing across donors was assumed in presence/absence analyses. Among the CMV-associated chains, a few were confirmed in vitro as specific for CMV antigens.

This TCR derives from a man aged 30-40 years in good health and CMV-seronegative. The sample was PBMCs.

CDR3 region: CASIWRGGQDTQYF. The CDR3 coding sequence is TGTGCCAGCATCTGGCGGGGGGGCCAAGATACGCAGTATTTT. The chain combines TRBV2 with TRBJ2-3; 9 bases match TRBD2. The CDR3 has 14 amino acids. The ends lost 7 bases at V and 5 bases at J; junction bases unmatched: 7. Germline loops: CDR1 SNHLY, CDR2 FYNNEI. Using reference TRBV2 and TRBJ2-3 for the parts outside the CDR3, the full variable domain is EPEVTQTPSHQVTQMGQEVILRCVPISNHLYFYWYRQILGQKVEFLVSFYNNEISEKSEIFDDQFSVERPDGSNFTLKIRSTKLEDSAMYFCASIWRGGQDTQYFGPGTRLTVL.